The subject of this entry is one T cell receptor (beta chain). Genomic DNA templated the TCR beta VDJ and CDR3 profiling. TCRdb reprocessed the reads via MiXCR and lists one record per CDR3 protein. The table has about 470,000 distinct CDR3 sequences, roughly 34% seen once; the top ten hold approximately 0.82%. Flow cytometry had shown expanded CD8+CD57+ cells in the patients chosen for sequencing. Patients had not yet gotten any therapy when their blood was taken for sampling. This specimen belongs to a study of CD8+CD57+ T cells in acquired aplastic anemia. The CDR3 spans 13 residues. The germline gives CDR1 SGHNT, CDR2 YYREEE (reference sequence). V was pared by 4 bases and J by 10 bases, with 7 bases of the junction left unmatched.

This TCR came from a human donor with aplastic anemia. Sequences were obtained from sorted CD4+, CD8+, or CD8+CD57+ T cells (not recorded which) from PBMCs. The V call is TRBV5-4, the J call TRBJ1-4; 7 nucleotides align to TRBD1. CDR3 amino acids: CASSQDRSGKLFF. The CDR3, as DNA: TGTGCCAGCAGCCAGGACAGGTCCGGAAAACTGTTTTTT.